This T cell receptor (beta chain) was recorded in a study of blood T cells in healthy people across ages. J lost 10 bases, V lost 5 bases, and 10 bases had no gene match. CDR1 and CDR2 (germline): SGHRS, YFSETQ. The CDR3 totals 14 residues. This clonotype was counted a few times. Next came a second PCR, run for about 7 to 12 cycles, which used a sample-barcoded 5' primer along with a J-beta primer mix. TCRdb reprocessed the 5' RACE reads with MiXCR, giving one entry per CDR3 protein. The sample lists about 1.7 million distinct CDR3 sequences, 25% to 30% occurring once. The sequencing input was blood. The chain carries TRBV5-1 and TRBJ1-1; 11 nucleotides line up with TRBD1. The clonotype comes from a woman under 40 in good health. The CDR3 DNA is TGCGCCAGCAGTTCAGGACAGGGGGCTTTAGGAGCTTTCTTT. It codes for CASSSGQGALGAFF.